This T cell receptor beta chain was captured in a study of T cells after yellow fever vaccination. Study-wide background: Preparation of fractions with low cell numbers was performed using SMART-Seq v4 Ultra Low Input. Whole-study findings and limits: Subsequent booster samples again held most clones from primary vaccination (96% CD4, roughly 91% CD8). Shared CD4/CD8 clonotypes were a small share, likely from convergent recombination.

The germline gives CDR1 SNHLY, CDR2 FYNNEI. This CDR3 region has 13 residues. V was trimmed by 8 bases and J by 4 bases, leaving 11 bases between them. Template-switching 5'RACE yielded the TCR cDNA; a universal primer site and UMIs were added in the process. TCRdb analysed the 5' RACE reads with MiXCR anew, one entry per CDR3 protein. The sample includes around 100,000 distinct CDR3 sequences, 8% to 9.5% seen only once; the top ten take approximately 24%. The table lists this clonotype with many counts. Its antigen is as yet unknown. This clonotype was obtained from a man under 40 who received the YFV17D yellow fever vaccine. The genes are TRBV2 and TRBJ2-2; no firm D call. The source material was CD8+ T cells sorted from PBMCs, sampled 45 days after the yellow fever booster vaccination. CDR3 in DNA: TGTGCCAGCGGGGTAGTGGGCACCGGGGAGCTGTTTTTT. Translation gives CASGVVGTGELFF.